Each of the 21 T cell receptor beta chains below was sequenced from the same sample in a study of blood T cell repertoires in COVID-19. The method was immunoSEQ multiplex PCR; TCRdb's version includes in-frame clones alone and lacks a portion of them. In the table there are a few hundred thousand clones, 70% to 90% of which are singletons. The sample was PBMCs or T cells enriched from blood (not recorded which). These receptors all stem from a woman in her forties or fifties with acute COVID-19.

The rearrangement links TRBV27 to TRBJ1-2, with D perhaps TRBD1 (6 bases). The CDR3 is 14 amino acids. Trimming removed 3 bases at V and 2 bases at J, with 10 bases between. CDR1 MNHEY and CDR2 SMNVEV come from the germline V gene (reference sequence). CDR3 residues: CASSFNRGNYGYTF. CDR3 sequence (DNA): TGTGCCAGCAGTTTCAATAGGGGGAACTATGGCTACACCTTC.

The chain carries TRBV28 and TRBJ1-2; D unresolved. In germline, CDR1 is MDHEN, CDR2 SYDVKM. V lost 5 bases to trimming and J lost 8 bases, with 18 bases between them. This CDR3 has 14 residues. The CDR3 DNA reads as TGTGCCAGCAGTCCACGGACTGCTCTTCTAGGCTACACCTTC. This sequence encodes CASSPRTALLGYTF.

This clone was counted once. The chain links TRBV6-6 to TRBJ1-2; D is perhaps TRBD1 (5 bases). The CDR3 has 14 residues. Trimming removed 1 base from V and 0 bases from J, with 6 bases in between. CDR1 MNHNY and CDR2 SVGAGI come from the germline V gene (reference sequence). CDR3: CASSYWGANYGYTF. The CDR3 DNA reads as TGTGCCAGCAGTTACTGGGGGGCTAACTATGGCTACACCTTC.

This clone has only one observation. The chain recombines TRBV15 with TRBJ2-7; the match to TRBD2 covers 12 bases. The V gene end was trimmed by 0 bases and the J gene end by 2 bases; junction bases not matched to a gene: 8. The V gene's germline CDR1 is LNHNV and CDR2 YYDKDF (reference sequence). The CDR3 runs 18 residues. The CDR3 loop is CATSRDPPGLAGPYEQYF. The CDR3 DNA reads TGTGCCACCAGCAGAGACCCACCCGGACTAGCGGGACCCTACGAGCAGTACTTC. Supplemented by reference TRBV15 and TRBJ2-7, the full variable domain reads DAMVIQNPRYQVTQFGKPVTLSCSQTLNHNVMYWYQQKSSQAPKLLFHYYDKDFNNEADTPDNFQSRRPNTSFCFLDIRSPGLGDTAMYLCATSRDPPGLAGPYEQYFGPGTRLTVT.

CDR3 bases: TGTGCCAGCAGCAAAGGGGGCGCGGGTACTGAAGCTTTCTTT. Protein sequence: CASSKGGAGTEAFF. The J gene is TRBJ1-1, the V gene TRBV7-8; 7 bases agree with TRBD1. Germline trimming cut 5 bases from V and 5 bases from J; bases unmatched to any gene: 8. In germline, CDR1 is SGHVS, CDR2 FQNEAQ. This CDR3 spans 14 amino acids.

This sequence joins TRBV11-2 and TRBJ2-2, with D perhaps matching TRBD1 (6 bases). Trimming took 1 base from V and 3 from J, leaving 18 bases between them. This CDR3 is 18 amino acids long. Germline V lookup: CDR1 SGHAT, CDR2 FQNNGV. CDR3: CASSLAQLQGLDTGELFF. The CDR3 DNA reads TGTGCCAGCAGCTTAGCCCAGTTACAGGGCCTCGACACCGGGGAGCTGTTTTTT.

J is TRBJ2-4 and V is TRBV5-1, with TRBD1 as a possible D gene (6 bases). CDR1 is SGHRS and CDR2 is YFSETQ in the germline V gene. Trimming removed 4 bases from V and 1 base from J, with 12 bases in between. This CDR3 is built from 15 residues. CDR3 region: CASSRSQGAKNIQYF. Written as DNA, the CDR3 is TGCGCCAGCAGCAGATCCCAGGGGGCCAAAAACATTCAGTACTTC.

The CDR3 DNA sequence: TGTGCCAGCAGCCTCCGGACTAGCGACCAAGAGACCCAGTACTTC. Amino acid sequence: CASSLRTSDQETQYF. The chain links TRBV7-2 to TRBJ2-5; 9 bases are a match to TRBD2. V lost 5 bases and J lost 0; bases outside the gene matches: 4. Germline CDR1 SGHTA, CDR2 FQGNSA. This CDR3 comprises 15 residues.

This sequence joins TRBV5-6 and TRBJ1-2; 7 nucleotides line up with TRBD1. This CDR3 is built from 15 residues. Per the germline V gene, CDR1 is SGHDT and CDR2 is YYEEEE. The trim removed 1 base at V and 4 bases at J, leaving 7 bases unmatched. CDR3 coding DNA: TGTGCCAGCAGCTTGACCCCCACAGGGGCCTATGGCTACACCTTC. This encodes CASSLTPTGAYGYTF.

The chain links TRBV2 to TRBJ2-2, with 9 bases identical to TRBD1. This CDR3 contains 18 residues. V shed 3 bases and J 7 bases; nucleotides not matched to a gene: 15. Germline V gene sequence: CDR1 SNHLY, CDR2 FYNNEI. CDR3 residues: CASSEGLGTGFLVGELFF. As DNA, the CDR3 is TGTGCCAGCAGTGAGGGCCTGGGGACAGGGTTTTTAGTCGGGGAGCTGTTTTTT. Variable domain in full (rest from reference TRBV2 and TRBJ2-2): EPEVTQTPSHQVTQMGQEVILRCVPISNHLYFYWYRQILGQKVEFLVSFYNNEISEKSEIFDDQFSVERPDGSNFTLKIRSTKLEDSAMYFCASSEGLGTGFLVGELFFGEGSRLTVL.

V is TRBV7-9 and J is TRBJ1-4; D remains ambiguous. The CDR3 has 15 amino acids. V lost 5 bases to trimming and J lost 0 bases, with 10 bases between them. The germline V gene has CDR1 SEHNR and CDR2 FQNEAQ (reference sequence). The CDR3 region has the DNA TGTGCCAGCAGCACCCCCGGAGCAACTAATGAAAAACTGTTTTTT. Translated: CASSTPGATNEKLFF. The variable domain in full, with the rest retrieved from reference TRBV7-9 and TRBJ1-4, is DTGVSQNPRHKITKRGQNVTFRCDPISEHNRLYWYRQTLGQGPEFLTYFQNEAQLEKSRLLSDRFSAERPKGSFSTLEIQRTEQGDSAMYLCASSTPGATNEKLFFGSGTQLSVL.

The chain employs TRBV29-1 and TRBJ1-5; D is perhaps TRBD1 (5 bases). From germline, CDR1 is SQVTM and CDR2 ANQGSEA. The V and J ends lost 5 bases and 1 base respectively, with 9 bases between them. This CDR3 region has 13 residues. The CDR3 nucleotides read TGCAGCGTTTCGGGGGGAAGCAATCAGCCCCAGCATTTT. It yields the protein CSVSGGSNQPQHF.

This chain uses TRBV18 with TRBJ2-7; maybe TRBD2 (6 bases). Trimming left V 3 bases short and J 3 bases short, with 15 bases between. The CDR3 runs 15 residues. CDR1 is KGHSH and CDR2 is LQKENI in the germline V gene. The CDR3 sequence is CASSPFSGTNYEQYF. The DNA of the CDR3 is TGTGCCAGCTCACCCTTTAGCGGTACAAACTACGAGCAGTACTTC.

The chain links TRBV19 to TRBJ1-5, with a tentative D call TRBD1 (6 bases). The germline V gene encodes CDR1 LNHDA and CDR2 SQIVND (reference sequence). Trimming pared 9 bases from V and 2 bases from J, leaving 17 bases between. This CDR3 has 15 amino acids. DNA of the CDR3: TGTGCCAGCACGGGGCCCAGGGGTGGCAATCAGCCCCAGCATTTT. Translated: CASTGPRGGNQPQHF.

The chain employs TRBV18 and TRBJ1-1, with 7 bases identical to TRBD1. The V gene end was trimmed by 2 bases and the J gene end by 7 bases; junction bases not matched to a gene: 7. The CDR3 is 14 residues long. The V gene's germline CDR1 is KGHSH and CDR2 LQKENI. In DNA, the CDR3 is TGTGCCAGCTCACCAAGTCAGGGGGGTGGTGAAGCTTTCTTT. Translating it yields CASSPSQGGGEAFF.

J is TRBJ2-2 and V is TRBV28, with unresolved D. Germline V gene lookup returns CDR1 MDHEN and CDR2 SYDVKM. Trimming shortened V by 6 bases and J by 4 bases, and 15 bases separated the two germline ends. The CDR3 length is 15 residues. The DNA for the CDR3 is TGTGCCAGCAGGCCAATGTGGAGTTCCACCGGGGAGCTGTTTTTT. It encodes CASRPMWSSTGELFF. The complete variable domain, with remaining parts taken from reference TRBV28 and TRBJ2-2, reads DVKVTQSSRYLVKRTGEKVFLECVQDMDHENMFWYRQDPGLGLRLIYFSYDVKMKEKGDIPEGYSVSREKKERFSLILESASTNQTSMYLCASRPMWSSTGELFFGEGSRLTVL.

V gene TRBV28 combines with J gene TRBJ2-1; D gene uncertain. The V and J ends lost 3 bases and 7 bases respectively, with 13 bases between them. Germline V gene data show CDR1 as MDHEN and CDR2 as SYDVKM. The CDR3 is made up of 14 amino acids. CDR3 bases: TGTGCCAGCAGTTTCAGGTCCGGTGGTAATGAGCAGTTCTTC. This codes for CASSFRSGGNEQFF.

The chain employs TRBV10-3 and TRBJ1-6, with 8 bases that match TRBD1. V shed 6 bases and J 6 bases; nucleotides not matched to a gene: 7. This CDR3 comprises 15 residues. From germline, CDR1 is ENHRY and CDR2 SYGVKD. Here the CDR3 DNA reads TGTGCCATCAGGGACAGGGTGCGGAGTAATTCACCCCTCCACTTT. Protein product: CAIRDRVRSNSPLHF.

The chain uses TRBV6-2 or TRBV6-3 and TRBJ1-5; 9 bases match TRBD1. The V and J ends lost 6 bases and 2 bases, in that order; junction bases with no gene match: 11. The germline CDR1 and CDR2 sequences are MNHEY and SVGEGT. There are 17 residues in the CDR3. CDR3 DNA: TGTGCCAGCAGCTTTCAGACGGACAGGGGAGGCAATCAGCCCCAGCATTTT. Translated: CASSFQTDRGGNQPQHF.

This chain connects TRBV7-9 to TRBJ2-5; no definite D call. CDR3 length: 14 amino acids. The germline V and J ends were trimmed by 2 bases and 5 bases, with 12 bases remaining between them. The germline V gene has CDR1 SEHNR and CDR2 FQNEAQ (reference sequence). CDR3 amino acids: CASSLTATVETQYF. CDR3 sequence (DNA): TGTGCCAGCAGCTTAACCGCAACGGTGGAGACCCAGTACTTC.

The rearrangement joins TRBV6-2 or TRBV6-3 to TRBJ1-3, with unresolved D. V gave up 0 bases and J gave up 0 bases, with 21 bases separating them. Germline values: CDR1 MNHEY, CDR2 SVGEGT. The CDR3 spans 20 residues. The CDR3 sequence: CASSYSLGGGNRYSGNTIYF. As DNA, the CDR3 is TGTGCCAGCAGTTACTCGCTCGGTGGTGGTAACAGATACTCTGGAAACACCATATATTTT.